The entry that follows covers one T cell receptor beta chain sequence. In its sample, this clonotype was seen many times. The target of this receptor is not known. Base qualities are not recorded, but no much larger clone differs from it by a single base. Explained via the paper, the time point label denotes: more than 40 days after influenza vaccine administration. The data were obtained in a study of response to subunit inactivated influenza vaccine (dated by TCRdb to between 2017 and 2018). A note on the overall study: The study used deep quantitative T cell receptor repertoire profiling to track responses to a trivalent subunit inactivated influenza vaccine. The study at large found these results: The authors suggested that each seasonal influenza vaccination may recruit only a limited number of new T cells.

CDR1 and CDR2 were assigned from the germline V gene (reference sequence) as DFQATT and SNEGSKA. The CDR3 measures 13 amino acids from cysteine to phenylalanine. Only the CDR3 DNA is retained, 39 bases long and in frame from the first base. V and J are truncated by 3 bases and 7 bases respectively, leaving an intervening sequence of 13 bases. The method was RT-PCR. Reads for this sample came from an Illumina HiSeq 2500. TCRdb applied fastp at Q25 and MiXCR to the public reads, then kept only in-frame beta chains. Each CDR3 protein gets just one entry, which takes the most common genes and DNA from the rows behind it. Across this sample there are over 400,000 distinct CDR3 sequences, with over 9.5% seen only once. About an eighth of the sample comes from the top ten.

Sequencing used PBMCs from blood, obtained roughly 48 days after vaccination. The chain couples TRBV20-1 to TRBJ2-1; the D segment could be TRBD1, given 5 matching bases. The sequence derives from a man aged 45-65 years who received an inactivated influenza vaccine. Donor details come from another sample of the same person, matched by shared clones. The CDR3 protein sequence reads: CSAREDRKNEQFF. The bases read TGCAGTGCTAGGGAAGACAGAAAGAATGAGCAGTTCTTC.